One sample yielded the 31 T cell receptor beta chains listed below, sequenced in a study of beta chain features in type 1 diabetes. Study-wide results and limits: Within each of all four CD4+ subsets, Type 1 diabetes patients had TCRB CDR3s that were moderately but significantly shorter.

Every bit of the isolated RNA underwent reverse transcription, so sequencing read expressed TCRB transcripts. Using immunoSEQ multiplex PCR, the repertoire was profiled, and TCRdb retains in-frame clones only, with some absent. The table records about 180,000 clones, less than 9.5% of them present only once. For these receptors, no antigen is known. The sequencing sample was made of central memory CD4+ T cells from blood. The receptors shown here come from a middle-aged woman with type 1 diabetes.

This chain joins TRBV28 and TRBJ2-4; D is perhaps TRBD1 (5 bases). CDR1 is MDHEN, CDR2 SYDVKM, per germline. This CDR3 has 15 residues. Trimming removed 6 bases at V and 6 bases at J, with 18 bases between. Written as DNA, the CDR3 is TGTGCCAGCAGCCAGCGTGGGGCAGGCGGAAACATTCAGTACTTC. Protein: CASSQRGAGGNIQYF.

CDR3 residues: CATAGDSYEQYF. Here the CDR3 DNA reads TGTGCCACCGCGGGAGACTCCTACGAGCAGTACTTC. The V gene is TRBV28, the J gene TRBJ2-7; TRBD2 matches 7 bases. J gave up 0 bases and V 10 bases, and 3 bases lay outside the gene matches. The CDR3 spans 12 residues. Germline V gene data show CDR1 as MDHEN and CDR2 as SYDVKM.

This clone was seen a few times. V gene TRBV11-2 combines with J gene TRBJ2-1; TRBD2 agrees at 14 bases. The CDR3 is 16 residues long. V lost 6 bases and J lost 10; bases outside the gene matches: 11. Germline lookup yields CDR1 SGHAT and CDR2 FQNNGV. The chain's CDR3 is CASSYPGLAGVGEQFF. The CDR3, as DNA: TGTGCCAGCAGTTATCCGGGACTAGCGGGAGTGGGAGAGCAGTTCTTC.

The chain employs TRBV5-1 and TRBJ2-3; the D gene is possibly TRBD2 (5 bases). Trimming removed 5 bases at V and 2 bases at J, with 12 bases between. Per germline, CDR1 SGHRS and CDR2 YFSETQ. The CDR3 contains 14 residues. The CDR3 sequence is CASRMWEFTDTQYF. For the CDR3, the DNA is TGCGCCAGCAGAATGTGGGAGTTCACAGATACGCAGTATTTT.

This clone is a singleton in its sample. The gene calls are TRBV7-3 and TRBJ1-1; D unclear. The CDR3 length is 13 residues. V was trimmed by 1 base and J by 1 base, leaving 4 bases between them. Germline V gene data show CDR1 as SGHTA and CDR2 as FQGTGA. In nucleotides, the CDR3 is TGTGCCAGCAGCTTAATACAGAACACTGAAGCTTTCTTT. Protein product: CASSLIQNTEAFF.

This sequence joins TRBV7-7 and TRBJ2-5; 9 bases agree with TRBD1. The CDR3 loop spans 13 amino acids. Germline CDR1 reads SSHAT; CDR2 reads FNYEAQ (reference sequence). The CDR3, as DNA: TGTGCTACCCGAGACAGGGGGGGAGAGACCCAGTACTTC. Encoded protein: CATRDRGGETQYF.

This clone was seen only a few times. V is TRBV4-3 and J is TRBJ2-7, with D possibly being TRBD2 (6 bases). Trimming shortened V by 0 bases and J by 0 bases, and 15 bases separated the two germline ends. The CDR3 length is 17 residues. Germline CDR1 reads LGHNA; CDR2 reads YSLEER. The CDR3 DNA reads as TGCGCCAGCAGCCAAGATATGAGCGGGCTTACCTCCTACGAGCAGTACTTC. Its protein product is CASSQDMSGLTSYEQYF.

Only a few counts were recorded for this clone. This chain uses TRBV7-9 with TRBJ1-2; 7 bases are a match to TRBD1. Losses at the gene ends were 5 bases for V and 6 bases for J; bases not matched to a gene: 12. This CDR3 region has 15 residues. Germline assignment: CDR1 SEHNR and CDR2 FQNEAQ (reference sequence). CDR3 sequence (DNA): TGTGCCAGCAGCCCCAGACAGGGCTTTTCCGATGGCTACACCTTC. Its protein product is CASSPRQGFSDGYTF.

This CDR3 is CASSSNTGGWDIQYF. In DNA form, the CDR3 reads TGTGCCAGCAGCTCCAACACAGGGGGCTGGGACATTCAGTACTTC. The chain uses TRBV7-8 and TRBJ2-4, with 9 bases fitting TRBD1. Per germline, CDR1 SGHVS and CDR2 FQNEAQ. J lost 8 bases, V lost 4 bases, and 9 bases had no gene match. There are 15 residues in the CDR3.

This clone was seen more than once but under ten times. CDR3 loop: CAWSVLGPYQPQHF. The CDR3, as DNA: TGTGCCTGGAGTGTACTGGGCCCATATCAGCCCCAGCATTTT. This chain uses TRBV30 with TRBJ1-5; D unresolved. V dropped 0 bases and J dropped 5 bases, with 11 bases sitting between them. The CDR3 is 14 residues long. In germline, CDR1 is GTSNPN, CDR2 SVGIG (reference sequence).

Only a few counts were recorded for this clone. The chain employs TRBV4-3 and TRBJ2-3, with TRBD2 as a possible D gene (6 bases). The CDR3 spans 16 residues. In germline, CDR1 is LGHNA, CDR2 YSLEER. V lost 1 base to trimming and J lost 0 bases, with 11 bases between them. Here the CDR3 reads CASSQGEVISTDTQYF. The CDR3 DNA sequence: TGCGCCAGCAGCCAAGGGGAGGTTATAAGCACAGATACGCAGTATTTT.

This clone was seen only a few times. The rearrangement links TRBV4-2 to TRBJ1-5; D possibly corresponds to TRBD1 (6 bases). V was pared by 0 bases and J by 4 bases, with 13 bases between. The germline V gene encodes CDR1 LGHNA and CDR2 YNFKEQ. The CDR3 extends over 16 amino acids. In DNA, the CDR3 is TGTGCCAGCAGCCAAGACGTGGGGGCTGGGAATCAGCCCCAGCATTTT. Translating it yields CASSQDVGAGNQPQHF.

Only a few counts were recorded for this clone. V is TRBV4-1 and J is TRBJ1-6, with D hard to call. The CDR3 runs to 17 residues. CDR1 and CDR2 from the germline V gene are MGHRA and YSYEKL. Trimming pared 0 bases from V and 0 bases from J, leaving 9 bases between. The CDR3 spells CASSQDTTLSYNSPLHF. The DNA for the CDR3 is TGCGCCAGCAGCCAAGATACTACACTCTCCTATAATTCACCCCTCCACTTT.

The rearrangement links TRBV5-6 to TRBJ2-2, with 13 bases that match TRBD2. The V segment lost 4 bases and the J segment 4 bases; nucleotides outside the gene matches: 4. Germline CDR1 reads SGHDT; CDR2 reads YYEEEE. The CDR3 consists of 16 residues. The CDR3 DNA follows: TGTGCCAGCAGCCCCCGACTAGCGGGAGGCACCGGGGAGCTGTTTTTT. It specifies CASSPRLAGGTGELFF.

This clone was observed a few times. The chain joins TRBV7-2 to TRBJ2-1; D possibly corresponds to TRBD2 (6 bases). The ends were cut back, 5 bases at V and 8 bases at J, with 19 bases in the middle. The CDR3 contains 15 residues. Germline loops: CDR1 SGHTA, CDR2 FQGNSA. The CDR3 region is CASSPWRGGWDEQFF. Here the CDR3 DNA reads TGTGCCAGCAGCCCGTGGCGGGGAGGTTGGGATGAGCAGTTCTTC.

This sequence joins TRBV9 and TRBJ2-2; possible D gene TRBD2, 6 bases. Between the trimmed V and J ends, which lost 2 bases and 1 base, there was a span of 15 bases. This CDR3 contains 17 residues. CDR1 is SGDLS, CDR2 YYNGEE, per germline. CDR3 DNA sequence: TGTGCCAGCAGCGTTCGGGGACTCGGGGGGAACACCGGGGAGCTGTTTTTT. It codes for CASSVRGLGGNTGELFF.

This clone was counted a few times. This sequence joins TRBV5-1 and TRBJ2-5; D might be TRBD1 (6 bases). Germline V CDR1 and CDR2: SGHRS, YFSETQ. Trimming removed 4 bases from V and 2 bases from J, with 12 bases in between. This CDR3 contains 14 residues. The CDR3 region is CASSRTEGQETQYF. The CDR3 coding sequence is TGCGCCAGCAGCAGGACAGAGGGACAAGAGACCCAGTACTTC.

There are many counts of this clone. The chain joins TRBV30 to TRBJ2-2; 9 bases fit TRBD2. The CDR3 is made up of 15 amino acids. Germline-derived CDR1 and CDR2 are GTSNPN and SVGIG (reference sequence). J was trimmed by 0 bases and V by 8 bases; bases with no gene match: 7. The DNA for the CDR3 is TGTGCCGGGGCTAGCGGGAATTCGAACACCGGGGAGCTGTTTTTT. Its translation: CAGASGNSNTGELFF.

The CDR3 DNA reads TGTGCCAGCAGCTTGCGGGTCAGGGATGTCGTCGAGCAGTACTTC. It yields the protein CASSLRVRDVVEQYF. This chain joins TRBV5-4 and TRBJ2-7; possibly TRBD1 for D (5 bases). The CDR3 covers 15 residues. V was pared by 1 base and J by 6 bases, with 17 bases between. Germline values: CDR1 SGHNT, CDR2 YYREEE (reference sequence).

This clone has more than one count but fewer than ten. J is TRBJ2-7 and V is TRBV29-1; D remains ambiguous. This CDR3 spans 12 amino acids. The V gene's germline CDR1 is SQVTM and CDR2 ANQGSEA. The V end lost 4 bases, the J end lost 0 bases, and 7 bases lay between the germline ends. CDR3 loop: CSVVFSSYEQYF. CDR3 in DNA: TGCAGCGTTGTGTTCAGCTCCTACGAGCAGTACTTC.

The rearrangement links TRBV6-5 to TRBJ2-7; 11 nucleotides align to TRBD1. There are 16 residues in the CDR3. V shed 0 bases, J shed 4 bases, and the junction held 5 bases outside the gene matches. From germline, CDR1 is MNHEY and CDR2 SVGAGI. The DNA of the CDR3 is TGTGCCAGCAGTTACTCTTGGGGACAGGGGGTATACGAGCAGTACTTC. The encoded protein is CASSYSWGQGVYEQYF.

The chain combines TRBV6-6 with TRBJ1-1; D ambiguous. Trimming took 6 bases from V and 3 from J, leaving 8 bases between them. This CDR3 comprises 12 residues. Germline loops: CDR1 MNHNY, CDR2 SVGAGI (reference sequence). In nucleotides, the CDR3 is TGTGCCAGCAGCCAAGACTACACTGAAGCTTTCTTT. It yields the protein CASSQDYTEAFF.

This clone has just a few counts. This sequence joins TRBV9 and TRBJ1-2; TRBD1 agrees at 12 bases. Germline values: CDR1 SGDLS, CDR2 YYNGEE. There are 16 residues in the CDR3. V shed 3 bases, J shed 7 bases, and the junction held 10 bases outside the gene matches. CDR3 in amino acids: CASSGGSGTGGRGYTF. The CDR3 coding sequence is TGTGCCAGCAGCGGCGGATCCGGGACAGGGGGCCGTGGCTACACCTTC.

J is TRBJ1-1 and V is TRBV7-3; D is ambiguous. The CDR3 has 13 amino acids. From germline, CDR1 is SGHTA and CDR2 FQGTGA. V lost 5 bases, J lost 1 base, and 8 bases lay in between. This CDR3 is CASSPTQNTEAFF. CDR3 DNA: TGTGCCAGCAGCCCGACACAGAACACTGAAGCTTTCTTT.

V usage is TRBV9 and J usage is TRBJ2-1; D possibly corresponds to TRBD2 (6 bases). The CDR3 is 14 amino acids. Trimming pared 6 bases from V and 5 bases from J, leaving 15 bases between. Looked up from germline, CDR1 is SGDLS and CDR2 is YYNGEE. This CDR3 reads CASTLSGQDNEQFF. CDR3 DNA: TGTGCCAGCACCCTTAGCGGCCAAGACAATGAGCAGTTCTTC.

This clone was found a few times. The V call is TRBV7-9, the J call TRBJ2-1; the D is unclear. This CDR3 has 13 residues. Trimming removed 2 bases from V and 5 bases from J, with 7 bases in between. From germline, CDR1 is SEHNR and CDR2 FQNEAQ (reference sequence). CDR3 amino acids: CASSLKADNEQFF. CDR3 in DNA: TGTGCCAGCAGCTTAAAAGCCGACAATGAGCAGTTCTTC.

This chain uses TRBV4-1 with TRBJ1-1; the D is unclear. The CDR3 sequence is 14 residues long. Trimming stripped 3 bases from V and 8 bases from J, with 16 bases between. CDR1 and CDR2 (germline): MGHRA, YSYEKL. This CDR3 is CASSHVLGSGEAFF. In DNA, the CDR3 is TGCGCCAGCAGCCATGTTCTGGGTTCAGGAGAAGCTTTCTTT.

V and J are TRBV7-9 and TRBJ1-1, with TRBD1 matching 8 bases. The germline V gene encodes CDR1 SEHNR and CDR2 FQNEAQ (reference sequence). Trimming cost V 5 bases and J 11 bases; bases outside gene matches: 13. The CDR3 loop spans 14 amino acids. Here the CDR3 reads CASSQYGQGGDAFF. DNA of the CDR3: TGTGCCAGCAGCCAATACGGACAGGGAGGAGATGCTTTCTTT.

The CDR3 coding sequence is TGTGCCAGCAGCCAAGTATGGGCGGGAGGTGAAGGAGATACGCAGTATTTT. Protein product: CASSQVWAGGEGDTQYF. This chain links TRBV4-2 with TRBJ2-3; TRBD2 aligns across 8 bases. Germline V CDR1 and CDR2: LGHNA, YNFKEQ. The CDR3 is 17 amino acids. The V segment lost 1 base and the J segment 5 bases; nucleotides outside the gene matches: 11.

In this sample, this clone turned up a few times. This chain uses TRBV30 with TRBJ2-7; D gene ambiguous. This CDR3 contains 11 residues. The V end lost 5 bases, the J end lost 2 bases, and 7 bases lay between the germline ends. From germline, CDR1 is GTSNPN and CDR2 SVGIG (reference sequence). CDR3 nucleotides: TGTGCCTGGGGGCAGACCTACGAGCAGTACTTC. Protein: CAWGQTYEQYF.

The chain joins TRBV6-6 to TRBJ1-6, with 8 bases fitting TRBD1. Germline loops: CDR1 MNHNY, CDR2 SVGAGI (reference sequence). Unmatched junction bases numbered 3, after V lost 4 bases and J lost 7 bases. The CDR3 is made up of 14 amino acids. The CDR3 loop reads CASSSWTGNSPLHF. DNA of the CDR3: TGTGCCAGCAGTTCCTGGACAGGGAATTCACCCCTCCACTTT.